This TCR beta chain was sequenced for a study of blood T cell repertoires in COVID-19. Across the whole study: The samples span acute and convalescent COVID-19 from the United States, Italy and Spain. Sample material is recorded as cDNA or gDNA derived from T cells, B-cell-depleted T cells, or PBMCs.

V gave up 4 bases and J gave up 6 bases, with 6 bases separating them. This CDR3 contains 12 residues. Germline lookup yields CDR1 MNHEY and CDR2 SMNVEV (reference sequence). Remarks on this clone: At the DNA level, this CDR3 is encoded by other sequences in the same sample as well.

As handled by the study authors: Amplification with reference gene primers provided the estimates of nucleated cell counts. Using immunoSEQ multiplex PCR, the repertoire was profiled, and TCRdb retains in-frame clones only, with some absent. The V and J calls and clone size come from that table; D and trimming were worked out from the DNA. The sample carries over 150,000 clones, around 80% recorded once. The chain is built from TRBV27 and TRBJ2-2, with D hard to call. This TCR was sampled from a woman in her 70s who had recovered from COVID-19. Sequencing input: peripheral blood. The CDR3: CASSSRAGELFF. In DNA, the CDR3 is TGTGCCAGCAGTTCAAGAGCCGGGGAGCTGTTTTTT.